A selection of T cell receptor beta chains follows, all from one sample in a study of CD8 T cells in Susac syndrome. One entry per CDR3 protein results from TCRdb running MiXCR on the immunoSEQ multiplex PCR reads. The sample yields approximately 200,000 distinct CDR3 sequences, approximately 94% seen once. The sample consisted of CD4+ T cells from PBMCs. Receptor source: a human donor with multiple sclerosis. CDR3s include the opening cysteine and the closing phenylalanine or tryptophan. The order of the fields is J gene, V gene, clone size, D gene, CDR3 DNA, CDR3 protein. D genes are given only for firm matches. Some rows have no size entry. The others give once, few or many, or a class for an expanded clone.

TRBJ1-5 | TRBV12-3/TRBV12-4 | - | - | TGTGCCAGCAGTTTACGACAGATTGGCAATCAGCCCCAGCATTTT | CASSLRQIGNQPQHF
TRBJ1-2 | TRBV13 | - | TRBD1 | TGTGCCAGCAGCTTTCCCGGGACAGCTAACTATGGCTACACCTTC | CASSFPGTANYGYTF
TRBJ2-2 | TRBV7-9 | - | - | TGTGCCAGCATCCCCAGGCGAGGCCCTAACACCGGGGAGCTGTTTTTT | CASIPRRGPNTGELFF
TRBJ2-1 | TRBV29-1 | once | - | TGCAGCGTTGTGAGCGGTGCCCATGAGCAGTTCTTC | CSVVSGAHEQFF
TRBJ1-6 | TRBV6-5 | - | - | TGTGCCAGCAGTTACTCCTCGCGCAGGGGAGATAATTCACCCCTCCACTTT | CASSYSSRRGDNSPLHF
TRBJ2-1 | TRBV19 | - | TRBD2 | TGTGCCAGTAGTATCCGAGCTGGCGGGGGTGAGCAGTTCTTC | CASSIRAGGGEQFF
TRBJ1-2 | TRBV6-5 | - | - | TGTGCCAGCAGCCTGCGAGACGGGGGCTACACCTTC | CASSLRDGGYTF
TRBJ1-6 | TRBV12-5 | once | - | TGTGCTAGTGGTTTGGATGGGAGAAGGCCCCTCCACTTT | CASGLDGRRPLHF
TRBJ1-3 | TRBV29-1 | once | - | TGCAGCGTTGTGGCTGGAAACACCATATATTTT | CSVVAGNTIYF
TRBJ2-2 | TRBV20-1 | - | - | TGCAGTGCTAGTCTAGTGAACACCGGGGAGCTGTTTTTT | CSASLVNTGELFF
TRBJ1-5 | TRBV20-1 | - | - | TGCAGTGCTAGGGCTATCAATCAGCCCCAGCATTTT | CSARAINQPQHF
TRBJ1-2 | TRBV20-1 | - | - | TGCAGTGACCTACTCCCGGGACACCCCTATGGCTACACCTTC | CSDLLPGHPYGYTF
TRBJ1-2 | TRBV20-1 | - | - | TGCAGTGCTCCGGGGCCGCCTGTGTCTAACTATGGCTACACCTTC | CSAPGPPVSNYGYTF
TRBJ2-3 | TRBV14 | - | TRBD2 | TGTGCCAGCAGCCAAACGGGACTAGCGAGGGATACGCAGTATTTT | CASSQTGLARDTQYF
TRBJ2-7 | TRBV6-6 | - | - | TGTGCCAGCAGTCCCCGGGACAAAGGGTCCTACGAGCAGTACTTC | CASSPRDKGSYEQYF
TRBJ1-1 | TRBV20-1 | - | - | TGCAGTGCTAGGGATAGGGGCACTGAAGCTTTCTTT | CSARDRGTEAFF
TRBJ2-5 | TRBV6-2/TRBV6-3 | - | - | TGTGCCAGCAGTCAATCGGCGGGGCGCGGGACCCAGTACTTC | CASSQSAGRGTQYF
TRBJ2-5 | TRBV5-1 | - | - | TGCGCCAGCAGCTACGACAGAAGCCAAGAGACCCAGTACTTC | CASSYDRSQETQYF
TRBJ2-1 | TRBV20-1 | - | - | TGCAGTGCTAGGGGCCTAGCGATCTCCTACAATGAGCAGTTCTTC | CSARGLAISYNEQFF
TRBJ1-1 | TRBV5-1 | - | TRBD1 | TGCGCCAGCAGCTTGACAGGGGACGGTGAAGCTTTCTTT | CASSLTGDGEAFF
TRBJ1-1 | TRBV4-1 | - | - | TGCGCCAGCAGCCAAGATGAGGAGGGGGTCATGAACACTGAAGCTTTCTTT | CASSQDEEGVMNTEAFF
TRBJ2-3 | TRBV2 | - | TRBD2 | TGTGCCAGCACACTTAGCGGGGCTCGCACAGATACGCAGTATTTT | CASTLSGARTDTQYF
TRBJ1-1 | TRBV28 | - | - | TGTGCCAGCAGTCCCCTTCTATCTGAAGCTTTCTTT | CASSPLLSEAFF
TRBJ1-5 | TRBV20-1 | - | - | TGCAGTGCCCAGAGGGGCCAGTCTAGCAATCAGCCCCAGCATTTT | CSAQRGQSSNQPQHF
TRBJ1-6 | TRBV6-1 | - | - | TGTGCCAGCAGTGAGTCGACAGGACGAAATTCACCCCTCCACTTT | CASSESTGRNSPLHF
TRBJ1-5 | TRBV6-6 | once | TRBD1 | TGTGCCAGCAGTTACGCCGACAGGGTTGCTCAGCCCCAGCATTTT | CASSYADRVAQPQHF
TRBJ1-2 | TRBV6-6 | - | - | TGTGCCAGCAGTTACACAGCCCTCGGTGGCTACACCTTC | CASSYTALGGYTF
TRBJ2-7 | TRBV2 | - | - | TGTGCCAGCAGGACGGACAGTCCCCCGTACTTC | CASRTDSPPYF
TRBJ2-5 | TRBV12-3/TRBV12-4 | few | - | TGTGCCAGCAGCCCTGGGGGTGGAGAGACCCAGTACTTC | CASSPGGGETQYF
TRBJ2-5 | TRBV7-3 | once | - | TGTGCCAGCAGCTTAACGTTGATGGAGACCCAGTACTTC | CASSLTLMETQYF
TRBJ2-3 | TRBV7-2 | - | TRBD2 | TGTGCCAGCAGGGACCGACTAGCGGGGGGTGTTGGCACAGATACGCAGTATTTT | CASRDRLAGGVGTDTQYF
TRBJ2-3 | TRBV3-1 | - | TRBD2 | TGCGCCAGCAGCCAAGGAACACTAGCGGGTGCCACAGATACGCAGTATTTT | CASSQGTLAGATDTQYF
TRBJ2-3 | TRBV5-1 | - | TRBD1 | TGCGCCAGCAGCCTTGAGACAGGGGGCACCCAGTATTTT | CASSLETGGTQYF
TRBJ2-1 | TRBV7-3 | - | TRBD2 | TGTGCCAGCAGGTTGGCCGGGACTAGCGTTAGCTCCTACAATGAGCAGTTCTTC | CASRLAGTSVSSYNEQFF
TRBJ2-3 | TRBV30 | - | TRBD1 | TGTGCCTCCCAGATAGGGGGCGGCACAGATACGCAGTATTTT | CASQIGGGTDTQYF
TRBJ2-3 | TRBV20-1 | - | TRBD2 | TGCAGTGCTAGAGATCTCGTTGCTAGCGGGGTGACAGATACGCAGTATTTT | CSARDLVASGVTDTQYF
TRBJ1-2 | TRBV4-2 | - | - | TGTGCCAGCAGCCAAGTAAAACAGGAAACTGGCTACACCTTC | CASSQVKQETGYTF
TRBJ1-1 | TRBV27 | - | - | TGTGCCAGCCGGACGATAGGGGCGGGAGGCACTGAAGCTTTCTTT | CASRTIGAGGTEAFF
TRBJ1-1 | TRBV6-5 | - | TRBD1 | TGTGCCAGCAGTTATGTGTGGACAGGGGACACTGAAGCTTTCTTT | CASSYVWTGDTEAFF
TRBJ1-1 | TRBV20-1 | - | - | TGCAGTGCTAAAAGGCCAGCGAACACTGAAGCTTTCTTT | CSAKRPANTEAFF